What follows is one T cell receptor (beta chain) and its context. V shed 4 bases and J 1 base; nucleotides not matched to a gene: 11. The V gene's germline CDR1 is LNHNV and CDR2 YYDKDF (reference sequence). The CDR3 extends over 19 amino acids. This record comes from a study of OX40 agonist ivuxolimab in advanced cancers. Excluded were patients having autoimmune disease history or systemic immunosuppression. The data were produced by immunoSEQ multiplex PCR, yet TCRdb's version contains in-frame clones alone and is incomplete. The sample shows 77,000 or so clones, approximately 85% of them seen only once.

This receptor was obtained from an adult with an advanced solid tumor such as melanoma, head and neck, liver or kidney cancer. V is TRBV15 and J is TRBJ1-6, with TRBD1 matching over 9 bases. Specimen: CD4+ or CD8+ T cells sorted from blood, collected in a trial of the OX40 agonist ivuxolimab. In DNA form, the CDR3 reads TGTGCCACCAGCACCGGGACAGGGAGAGTCTTTTCCTATAATTCACCCCTCCACTTT. The encoded protein is CATSTGTGRVFSYNSPLHF.